Sequencing of this T cell receptor beta chain was carried out in a study of T cell changes during pregnancy in multiple sclerosis. Clones were read by immunoSEQ multiplex PCR, and TCRdb kept only the in-frame ones, dropping some. The sample records about 68,000 clones, 92% being singletons. This specimen consisted of peripheral blood, obtained after pregnancy. The sequence came from a female donor in good health, enrolled as a control in a pregnancy study.

The CDR3 sequence: CASSWTATLTYEQYF. The CDR3 region has the DNA TGTGCCAGCAGTTGGACAGCGACATTAACCTACGAGCAGTACTTC. The V gene is TRBV27, the J gene TRBJ2-7, with a tentative D call TRBD1 (6 bases). In germline, CDR1 is MNHEY, CDR2 SMNVEV (reference sequence). The CDR3 extends over 15 amino acids. Deletions cut 4 bases from V and 2 bases from J, with 15 bases between.